This entry is about one T cell receptor beta chain. The antigen is undetermined. The data were taken from a study of early stage breast cancer tumors. Study at large: Of some 17 invasive breast tumors, about 12 were hormone receptor-positive, HER2-negative. The study, taken as a whole, reports: Bulk DNA sequencing of unsorted cells missed chain pairing and markers.

The CDR3 covers 15 residues. Germline loops: CDR1 LNHNV, CDR2 YYDKDF (reference sequence). V lost 6 bases to trimming and J lost 1 base, with 15 bases between them. Each sample had two DNA replicates, 0.5 ug blood or roughly 1.5 ug tissue. Only in-frame clones appear in the TCRdb table, and some are missing; sequencing was by immunoSEQ multiplex PCR. The data show about 72,000 clones, with 65% to 85% seen just once and roughly 3% held by the top ten. The rearrangement links TRBV15 to TRBJ1-1; a weak D match, TRBD1 (5 bases). Sequencing input: blood. The TCR sequence derives from a person aged 55 to 70 with breast cancer. The CDR3 region has the DNA TGTGCCACCAGTACGGGACCGCGGACGAACACTGAAGCTTTCTTT. This gives the protein CATSTGPRTNTEAFF.